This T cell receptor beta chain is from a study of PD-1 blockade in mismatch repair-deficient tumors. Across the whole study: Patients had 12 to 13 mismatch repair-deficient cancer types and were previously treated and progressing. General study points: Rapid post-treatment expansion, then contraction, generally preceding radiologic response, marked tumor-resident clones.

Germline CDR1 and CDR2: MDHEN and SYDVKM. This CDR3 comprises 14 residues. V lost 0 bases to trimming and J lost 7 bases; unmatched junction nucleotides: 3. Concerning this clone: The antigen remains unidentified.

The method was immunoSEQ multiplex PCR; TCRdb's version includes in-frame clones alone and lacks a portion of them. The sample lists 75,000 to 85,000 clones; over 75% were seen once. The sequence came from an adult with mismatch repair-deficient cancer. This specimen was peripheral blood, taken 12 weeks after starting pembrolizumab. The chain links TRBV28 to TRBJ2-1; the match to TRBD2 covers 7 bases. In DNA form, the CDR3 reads TGTGCCAGCAGTTTATGGACTAGCCAGAATGAGCAGTTCTTC. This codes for CASSLWTSQNEQFF. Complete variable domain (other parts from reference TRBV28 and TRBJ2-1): DVKVTQSSRYLVKRTGEKVFLECVQDMDHENMFWYRQDPGLGLRLIYFSYDVKMKEKGDIPEGYSVSREKKERFSLILESASTNQTSMYLCASSLWTSQNEQFFGPGTRLTVL.